This entry features one T cell receptor beta chain sequence. This record comes from a study of T cells in Graves' hyperthyroidism and ophthalmopathy. CDR3 length: 15 amino acids. The germline gives CDR1 LNHDA, CDR2 SQIVND (reference sequence). After removal of 1 base from V and 0 bases from J, the junction contained 2 bases not matched to a gene. TCR beta CDR3 regions were amplified from RNA. When the TCR CDR3 underwent first-round RT-PCR, the HTBI primer set was used. TCRdb fed the multiplex PCR reads into MiXCR, producing one record per CDR3 protein. The data show roughly 710,000 distinct CDR3 sequences, with about a third seen just once and more than 25% held by the top ten. A lack of ophthalmopathy progression within 18 months defined stable Graves' hyperthyroidism.

The sequencing input was blood. V usage is TRBV19 and J usage is TRBJ1-1; 7 bases map to TRBD1. The clonotype originates from a woman in her 40s with Graves' hyperthyroidism. The CDR3 DNA is TGTGCCAGTAGTATAGCACAGGGGATGAACACTGAAGCTTTCTTT. This sequence encodes CASSIAQGMNTEAFF.